Given below is one T cell receptor (beta chain) in context. The sample originates from a study of shared clonotypes between healthy human individuals. As defined, naive CD8 cells were CD45RO-negative and positively selected for CCR7, with terminally differentiated effector memory CD45RA+ cells excluded. Sequencing was performed with immunoSEQ multiplex PCR; in TCRdb, only in-frame clones are kept and a portion is missing. The sample consists of more than 500,000 clones, roughly 95% of them appearing once. V was cut by 3 bases and J by 2 bases, with 11 bases left in between. CDR3 length: 14 amino acids. Germline V CDR1 and CDR2: MDHEN, SYDVKM.

The V call is TRBV28, the J call TRBJ2-7; TRBD2 might be the D (6 bases). The TCR was taken from a woman aged 25 to 39 in good health. Specimen: naive CD8+ T cells sorted from blood. CDR3 sequence reads: CASSLSGETYEQYF. The CDR3, as DNA: TGTGCCAGCAGTTTGTCGGGGGAGACCTACGAGCAGTACTTC.